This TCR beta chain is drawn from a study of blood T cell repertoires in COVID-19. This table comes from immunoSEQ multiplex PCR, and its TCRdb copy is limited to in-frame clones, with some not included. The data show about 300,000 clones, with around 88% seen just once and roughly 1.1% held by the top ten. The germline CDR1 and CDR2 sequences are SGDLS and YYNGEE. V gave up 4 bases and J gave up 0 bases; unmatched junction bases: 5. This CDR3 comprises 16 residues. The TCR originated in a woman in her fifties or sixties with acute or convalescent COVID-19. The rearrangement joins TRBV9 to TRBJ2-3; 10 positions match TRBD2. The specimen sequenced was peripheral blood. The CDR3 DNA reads TGTGCCAGCAGCTTACGGACTAGCGGAAGCACAGATACGCAGTATTTT. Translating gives CASSLRTSGSTDTQYF.